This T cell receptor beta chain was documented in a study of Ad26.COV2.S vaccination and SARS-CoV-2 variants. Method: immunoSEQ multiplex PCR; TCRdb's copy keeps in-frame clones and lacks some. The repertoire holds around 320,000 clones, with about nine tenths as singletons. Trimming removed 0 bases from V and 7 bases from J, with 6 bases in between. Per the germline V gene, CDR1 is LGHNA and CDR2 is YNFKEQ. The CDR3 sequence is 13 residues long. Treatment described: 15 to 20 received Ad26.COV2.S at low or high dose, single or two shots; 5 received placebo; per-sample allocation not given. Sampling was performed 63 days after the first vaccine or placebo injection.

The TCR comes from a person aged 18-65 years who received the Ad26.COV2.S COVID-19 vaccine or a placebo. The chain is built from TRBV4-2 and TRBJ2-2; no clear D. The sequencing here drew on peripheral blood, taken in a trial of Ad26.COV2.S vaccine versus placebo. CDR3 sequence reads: CASSQDRIGELFF. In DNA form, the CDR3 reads TGTGCCAGCAGCCAAGATAGGATCGGGGAGCTGTTTTTT.